The next 13 T cell receptor beta chains were all read from a single sample in a study of immune evolution from preneoplasia to lung adenocarcinoma. Some clones are missing from TCRdb's copy, which holds only in-frame ones; the method was immunoSEQ multiplex PCR. The sample holds 9,500 to 12,000 clones, 86% seen once. Material: FFPE invasive lung adenocarcinoma tissue. The source of these receptors is a person between 70 and 80 years old with invasive lung adenocarcinoma.

This clone has just one count. V gene TRBV11-2 combines with J gene TRBJ1-1; D is undetermined. Germline CDR1 and CDR2: SGHAT and FQNNGV. This CDR3 is 13 amino acids long. Trimming removed 1 base at V and 10 bases at J, with 13 bases between. The CDR3 DNA reads TGTGCCAGCAGCTTAGGGCAGGCCCGGAGAGCTTTCTTT. Amino acid sequence: CASSLGQARRAFF.

The chain employs TRBV30 and TRBJ1-1, with a weak D call TRBD1 (5 bases). CDR3 length equals 15 residues. Germline V gene sequence: CDR1 GTSNPN, CDR2 SVGIG (reference sequence). V lost 2 bases and J lost 1, with 14 bases in between. CDR3 residues: CAWSSWGGSNTEAFF. The CDR3 DNA sequence: TGTGCCTGGAGTTCCTGGGGGGGATCGAACACTGAAGCTTTCTTT.

This chain uses TRBV5-4 with TRBJ2-3; 8 nucleotides align to TRBD1. Per germline, CDR1 SGHNT and CDR2 YYREEE (reference sequence). V shed 1 base, J shed 5 bases, and the junction held 9 bases outside the gene matches. The CDR3 has 16 residues. In nucleotides, the CDR3 is TGTGCCAGCAGCTTGATCGGACAGGGTAACCTAGATACGCAGTATTTT. The encoded protein is CASSLIGQGNLDTQYF.

The chain combines TRBV7-9 with TRBJ1-1; 7 nucleotides line up with TRBD1. V was pared by 4 bases and J by 0 bases, with 5 bases of the junction left unmatched. Germline values: CDR1 SEHNR, CDR2 FQNEAQ (reference sequence). CDR3 size: 15 residues. The CDR3 here is CASSSPGGMNTEAFF. The CDR3 DNA is TGTGCCAGCAGCTCTCCAGGGGGGATGAACACTGAAGCTTTCTTT.

In this sample, this clone turned up once. The chain has TRBV2 and TRBJ1-2; TRBD1 agrees at 8 bases. Losses at the gene ends were 6 bases for V and 8 bases for J; bases not matched to a gene: 8. From germline, CDR1 is SNHLY and CDR2 FYNNEI. The CDR3 extends over 13 amino acids. CDR3 sequence reads: CASSPGGWSGYTF. CDR3 sequence (DNA): TGTGCCAGCAGCCCAGGGGGCTGGAGCGGCTACACCTTC.

The rearrangement uses TRBV4-2 and TRBJ2-3, with 13 bases identical to TRBD2. V was clipped by 2 bases and J by 4 bases; unmatched bases: 15. This CDR3 comprises 20 residues. The germline CDR1 and CDR2 sequences are LGHNA and YNFKEQ. Here the CDR3 DNA reads TGTGCCAGCAGCCAACCGACTAGCGGGGGGTCGCGATTTGGTGCAGATACGCAGTATTTT. It yields the protein CASSQPTSGGSRFGADTQYF.

The chain is built from TRBV18 and TRBJ1-1; tentative D call: TRBD1 (5 bases). This CDR3 contains 16 residues. Per germline, CDR1 KGHSH and CDR2 LQKENI. With 3 bases removed from V and 4 bases from J, the gap between germline ends came to 18 bases. CDR3 DNA sequence: TGTGCCAGCTCACCGCCACGCGGGGGAGGGGCCACTGAAGCTTTCTTT. This encodes CASSPPRGGGATEAFF.

This sequence joins TRBV7-9 and TRBJ1-5; 8 bases fit TRBD1. The CDR3 runs to 16 residues. Germline loops: CDR1 SEHNR, CDR2 FQNEAQ (reference sequence). Trimming took 4 bases from V and 0 from J; bases not matched to a gene: 5. The CDR3 nucleotides read TGTGCCAGCAGCTACGGGACAGGCTATAGCAATCAGCCCCAGCATTTT. Encoded protein: CASSYGTGYSNQPQHF.

This clone was found once. This chain connects TRBV10-1 to TRBJ2-1; D perhaps matches TRBD1 (5 bases). V dropped 2 bases and J dropped 6 bases, with 11 bases sitting between them. The germline CDR1 and CDR2 sequences are WNHNN and SYGVQD (reference sequence). The CDR3 has 14 residues. The CDR3 nucleotides read TGCGCCAGCAGTGAGCGGCAGGGTAGCAATGAGCAGTTCTTC. Residues: CASSERQGSNEQFF.

This chain joins TRBV6-1 and TRBJ2-2, with D perhaps TRBD1 (6 bases). Germline V gene data show CDR1 as MNHNS and CDR2 as SASEGT. The CDR3 spans 13 residues. Trimming took off 6 bases at V and 4 bases at J, with 9 bases between the two ends. CDR3 sequence (DNA): TGTGCCAGCAGGAAAGGGGGCACCGGGGAGCTGTTTTTT. Translating gives CASRKGGTGELFF.

The CDR3 DNA follows: TGTGCCAGCAGTGGACAGGGAGAAGGCACCTTC. This encodes CASSGQGEGTF. The chain recombines TRBV2 with TRBJ1-2; 7 bases align to TRBD1. Germline CDR1 reads SNHLY; CDR2 reads FYNNEI. CDR3 length equals 11 residues. Unmatched junction bases numbered 6, after V lost 4 bases and J lost 13 bases.

This clone was seen just once. This chain links TRBV6-5 with TRBJ1-1, with TRBD1 matching over 9 bases. The CDR3 is 16 amino acids. The junction had 4 bases not matched to a gene; V was cut back by 2 bases and J by 0 bases. Germline CDR1 reads MNHEY; CDR2 reads SVGAGI. The CDR3 DNA reads as TGTGCCAGCAGTTACACCCGGACAGGGGTGAACACTGAAGCTTTCTTT. Its protein is CASSYTRTGVNTEAFF.

The rearrangement uses TRBV27 and TRBJ2-7; the D gene is possibly TRBD1 (6 bases). The V and J ends lost 6 bases and 5 bases respectively, with 17 bases between them. Germline assignment: CDR1 MNHEY and CDR2 SMNVEV (reference sequence). The CDR3 totals 14 residues. The chain's CDR3 is CASRQGRGFHEQYF. The CDR3 DNA reads as TGTGCCAGCAGACAGGGACGAGGTTTCCACGAGCAGTACTTC.